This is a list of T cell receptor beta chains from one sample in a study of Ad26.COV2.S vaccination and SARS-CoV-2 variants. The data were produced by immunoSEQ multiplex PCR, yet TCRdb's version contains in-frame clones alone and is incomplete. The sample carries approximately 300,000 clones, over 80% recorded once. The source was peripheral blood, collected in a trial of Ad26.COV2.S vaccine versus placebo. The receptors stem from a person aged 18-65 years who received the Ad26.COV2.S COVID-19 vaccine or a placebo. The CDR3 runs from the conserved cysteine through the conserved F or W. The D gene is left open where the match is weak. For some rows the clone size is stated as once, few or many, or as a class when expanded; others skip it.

CDR3 DNA: TGTGCCAGTAGTATACAGGCTAGCAATCAGCCCCAGCATTTT; CDR3 protein: CASSIQASNQPQHF; clone size: -; J gene: TRBJ1-5; V gene: TRBV19; D gene: -; CDR3 length: 14
CDR3 DNA: TGTGCCATCAGCGAGTTACAGGGAGATGGCTACACCTTC; CDR3 protein: CAISELQGDGYTF; clone size: -; J gene: TRBJ1-2; V gene: TRBV10-3; D gene: -; CDR3 length: 13
CDR3 DNA: TGTGCCAGCGAACAGGGGGCGGGCACCGGGGAGCTGTTTTTT; CDR3 protein: CASEQGAGTGELFF; clone size: -; J gene: TRBJ2-2; V gene: TRBV9; D gene: TRBD1; CDR3 length: 14
CDR3 DNA: TGTGCCAGCAGACCGGGCCGGAACGAGCAGTACTTC; CDR3 protein: CASRPGRNEQYF; clone size: -; J gene: TRBJ2-7; V gene: TRBV28; D gene: -; CDR3 length: 12
CDR3 DNA: TGTGCCAGCAGCCAAGATACGGCCGCGGGTAAATACGAGCAGTACTTC; CDR3 protein: CASSQDTAAGKYEQYF; clone size: -; J gene: TRBJ2-7; V gene: TRBV4-2; D gene: -; CDR3 length: 16
CDR3 DNA: TGTGCCAGCAGCTTTCACCGGGACACCGAGCAGTTCTTC; CDR3 protein: CASSFHRDTEQFF; clone size: -; J gene: TRBJ2-1; V gene: TRBV7-3; D gene: -; CDR3 length: 13
CDR3 DNA: TGCAGTGCTAGTAAACCGGCGGGCACCGGGGAGCTGTTTTTT; CDR3 protein: CSASKPAGTGELFF; clone size: -; J gene: TRBJ2-2; V gene: TRBV20-1; D gene: -; CDR3 length: 14
CDR3 DNA: TGTGCCAGCAGCGTCACGACAGGGGTCGGGGCCAACGTCCTGACTTTC; CDR3 protein: CASSVTTGVGANVLTF; clone size: -; J gene: TRBJ2-6; V gene: TRBV9; D gene: TRBD1; CDR3 length: 16
CDR3 DNA: TGTGCCAGCAGCTTGGAGACCCGCCGCCCTGCTTTCTTT; CDR3 protein: CASSLETRRPAFF; clone size: few; J gene: TRBJ1-1; V gene: TRBV7-3; D gene: -; CDR3 length: 13
CDR3 DNA: TGTGCTAGTGGCCCTGAACGGATAAAGGGCGGTGGCTACACCTTC; CDR3 protein: CASGPERIKGGGYTF; clone size: -; J gene: TRBJ1-2; V gene: TRBV12-5; D gene: -; CDR3 length: 15
CDR3 DNA: TGTGCCAGCTCTTCCGGCTCGAGCGCCGAGCAGTACTTC; CDR3 protein: CASSSGSSAEQYF; clone size: -; J gene: TRBJ2-7; V gene: TRBV9; D gene: -; CDR3 length: 13
CDR3 DNA: TGTGCCAGCAGTCCGGGACGCCTCTACGAGCAGTACTTC; CDR3 protein: CASSPGRLYEQYF; clone size: -; J gene: TRBJ2-7; V gene: TRBV6-5; D gene: -; CDR3 length: 13
CDR3 DNA: TGTGCCAGCAGCTTGTTGGGACAGGGGGCAGGCACTGAAGCTTTCTTT; CDR3 protein: CASSLLGQGAGTEAFF; clone size: -; J gene: TRBJ1-1; V gene: TRBV5-6; D gene: TRBD1; CDR3 length: 16
CDR3 DNA: TGCGCCAGCAGTTTGGGGGTCGGGGTCGGAGAGCAGTACTTC; CDR3 protein: CASSLGVGVGEQYF; clone size: -; J gene: TRBJ2-7; V gene: TRBV5-1; D gene: -; CDR3 length: 14
CDR3 DNA: TGTGCCAGCAATCACAGGGCTGCCAATGAGCAGTTCTTC; CDR3 protein: CASNHRAANEQFF; clone size: once; J gene: TRBJ2-1; V gene: TRBV12-3/TRBV12-4; D gene: -; CDR3 length: 13
CDR3 DNA: TGTGCCAGCAGTTTAACACAAAGCTCTGGAAACACCATATATTTT; CDR3 protein: CASSLTQSSGNTIYF; clone size: few; J gene: TRBJ1-3; V gene: TRBV28; D gene: -; CDR3 length: 15
CDR3 DNA: TGTGCCAGCTCACCACAAACTAGCGGGGGGATCGGGACAGATACGCAGTATTTT; CDR3 protein: CASSPQTSGGIGTDTQYF; clone size: -; J gene: TRBJ2-3; V gene: TRBV18; D gene: TRBD2; CDR3 length: 18
CDR3 DNA: TGTGCCAGCAGAAGGAGAGCTTCGGAGCAGTACTTC; CDR3 protein: CASRRRASEQYF; clone size: -; J gene: TRBJ2-7; V gene: TRBV28; D gene: -; CDR3 length: 12
CDR3 DNA: TGTGCCAGCCAACTAATGGGTTACGAGCAGTACTTC; CDR3 protein: CASQLMGYEQYF; clone size: -; J gene: TRBJ2-7; V gene: TRBV6-5; D gene: -; CDR3 length: 12
CDR3 DNA: TGTGCCAGCAGACCGGGACAGTCCTACAATGAGCAGTTCTTC; CDR3 protein: CASRPGQSYNEQFF; clone size: -; J gene: TRBJ2-1; V gene: TRBV6-6; D gene: TRBD1; CDR3 length: 14
CDR3 DNA: TGTGCCAGCGGACCAATGACAGGGTATGAGACCCAGTACTTC; CDR3 protein: CASGPMTGYETQYF; clone size: -; J gene: TRBJ2-5; V gene: TRBV6-5; D gene: TRBD1; CDR3 length: 14
CDR3 DNA: TGTGCCAGCTCACCTTCCCCGGACAGCCGGAACACTGAAGCTTTCTTT; CDR3 protein: CASSPSPDSRNTEAFF; clone size: -; J gene: TRBJ1-1; V gene: TRBV18; D gene: -; CDR3 length: 16
CDR3 DNA: TGTGCCAGCAGTAGGGGACAGGCCTATGGCGACGAGCAGTACTTC; CDR3 protein: CASSRGQAYGDEQYF; clone size: -; J gene: TRBJ2-7; V gene: TRBV14; D gene: TRBD1; CDR3 length: 15
CDR3 DNA: TGTGCCATCAATGAGAGGGGACAGGGGGCAGGGGAGCAGTACTTC; CDR3 protein: CAINERGQGAGEQYF; clone size: -; J gene: TRBJ2-7; V gene: TRBV10-3; D gene: TRBD1; CDR3 length: 15
CDR3 DNA: TGCAGCGTGAAGCCCCAGGTAGCCAAAAACATTCAGTACTTC; CDR3 protein: CSVKPQVAKNIQYF; clone size: -; J gene: TRBJ2-4; V gene: TRBV29-1; D gene: -; CDR3 length: 14
CDR3 DNA: TGTGCCAGCAGCGTACGGCCTAGCGGGGATAACACCGGGGAGCTGTTTTTT; CDR3 protein: CASSVRPSGDNTGELFF; clone size: -; J gene: TRBJ2-2; V gene: TRBV9; D gene: TRBD2; CDR3 length: 17
CDR3 DNA: TGTGCCAGTAGTCCCGCGGTGGACATTCAGTACTTC; CDR3 protein: CASSPAVDIQYF; clone size: -; J gene: TRBJ2-4; V gene: TRBV19; D gene: -; CDR3 length: 12
CDR3 DNA: TGCGCCAGCAGCCGTGACAGCCCTACAGATACGCAGTATTTT; CDR3 protein: CASSRDSPTDTQYF; clone size: -; J gene: TRBJ2-3; V gene: TRBV5-1; D gene: -; CDR3 length: 14
CDR3 DNA: TGTGCCAGCAGCTTTAACAGGGAAGCAGATTCACCCCTCCACTTT; CDR3 protein: CASSFNREADSPLHF; clone size: -; J gene: TRBJ1-6; V gene: TRBV7-3; D gene: -; CDR3 length: 15
CDR3 DNA: TGTGCCAGCAGTGTCCAGTACGAGCAGTACTTC; CDR3 protein: CASSVQYEQYF; clone size: -; J gene: TRBJ2-7; V gene: TRBV2; D gene: -; CDR3 length: 11
CDR3 DNA: TGCGCCAGCAGCCAAGGAACAGGGGGCAATTATAATTCACCCCTCCACTTT; CDR3 protein: CASSQGTGGNYNSPLHF; clone size: -; J gene: TRBJ1-6; V gene: TRBV4-1; D gene: TRBD1; CDR3 length: 17
CDR3 DNA: TGTGCCAGCAGTACACAGGGAAGTGGCTACACCTTC; CDR3 protein: CASSTQGSGYTF; clone size: -; J gene: TRBJ1-2; V gene: TRBV28; D gene: -; CDR3 length: 12
CDR3 DNA: TGTGCCAGCAGCTCGGGGGCAGGGCCATACAATGAGCAGTTCTTC; CDR3 protein: CASSSGAGPYNEQFF; clone size: -; J gene: TRBJ2-1; V gene: TRBV7-6; D gene: -; CDR3 length: 15
CDR3 DNA: TGTGCCAGCTCACCGAATTTTTCCGATGGGACCCAGTACTTC; CDR3 protein: CASSPNFSDGTQYF; clone size: -; J gene: TRBJ2-5; V gene: TRBV18; D gene: -; CDR3 length: 14
CDR3 DNA: TGTGCCAGCGGGGACACCGGGGGCGCACCTGAAAAACTGTTTTTT; CDR3 protein: CASGDTGGAPEKLFF; clone size: -; J gene: TRBJ1-4; V gene: TRBV6-5; D gene: -; CDR3 length: 15
CDR3 DNA: TGTGCCAGCAGCTTAGGGACAGTGGGAGGCTACACCTTC; CDR3 protein: CASSLGTVGGYTF; clone size: -; J gene: TRBJ1-2; V gene: TRBV7-9; D gene: -; CDR3 length: 13
CDR3 DNA: TGTGCCAGCAGCCCATCAGCAAACTCTGGAAACACCATATATTTT; CDR3 protein: CASSPSANSGNTIYF; clone size: -; J gene: TRBJ1-3; V gene: TRBV11-2; D gene: -; CDR3 length: 15
CDR3 DNA: TGCGCCAGCAGCTTGGATCCCAGCGGCGAGCAGTACTTC; CDR3 protein: CASSLDPSGEQYF; clone size: -; J gene: TRBJ2-7; V gene: TRBV5-1; D gene: -; CDR3 length: 13
CDR3 DNA: TGTGCCAGCAGCTGGACAGTGAACACTGAAGCTTTCTTT; CDR3 protein: CASSWTVNTEAFF; clone size: few; J gene: TRBJ1-1; V gene: TRBV12-3/TRBV12-4; D gene: -; CDR3 length: 13
CDR3 DNA: TGTGCCAGCAGCTTAGGCCAGGGTACCACAGATACGCAGTATTTT; CDR3 protein: CASSLGQGTTDTQYF; clone size: -; J gene: TRBJ2-3; V gene: TRBV11-3; D gene: -; CDR3 length: 15
CDR3 DNA: TGTGCCAGCAGCCTGCCGAAGCGGGGGGGCGGGACCCAGTACTTC; CDR3 protein: CASSLPKRGGGTQYF; clone size: -; J gene: TRBJ2-5; V gene: TRBV7-2; D gene: TRBD2; CDR3 length: 15
CDR3 DNA: TGTGCCAGCAGCTTAGTGGGTGAGACCCAGTACTTC; CDR3 protein: CASSLVGETQYF; clone size: -; J gene: TRBJ2-5; V gene: TRBV7-9; D gene: -; CDR3 length: 12
CDR3 DNA: TGTGCCAGCAGCCCACCCATCGCTGGCAGGGCTGAGACCCAGTACTTC; CDR3 protein: CASSPPIAGRAETQYF; clone size: -; J gene: TRBJ2-5; V gene: TRBV5-6; D gene: -; CDR3 length: 16
CDR3 DNA: TGCGCCAGCAGCTTGTTCAGGGCTGGGGCCAACGTCCTGACTTTC; CDR3 protein: CASSLFRAGANVLTF; clone size: -; J gene: TRBJ2-6; V gene: TRBV5-1; D gene: -; CDR3 length: 15
CDR3 DNA: TGTGCCAGCAGTCCCCCCGGACCAACAGGGTCCAATTCACCCCTCCACTTT; CDR3 protein: CASSPPGPTGSNSPLHF; clone size: -; J gene: TRBJ1-6; V gene: TRBV6-6; D gene: -; CDR3 length: 17